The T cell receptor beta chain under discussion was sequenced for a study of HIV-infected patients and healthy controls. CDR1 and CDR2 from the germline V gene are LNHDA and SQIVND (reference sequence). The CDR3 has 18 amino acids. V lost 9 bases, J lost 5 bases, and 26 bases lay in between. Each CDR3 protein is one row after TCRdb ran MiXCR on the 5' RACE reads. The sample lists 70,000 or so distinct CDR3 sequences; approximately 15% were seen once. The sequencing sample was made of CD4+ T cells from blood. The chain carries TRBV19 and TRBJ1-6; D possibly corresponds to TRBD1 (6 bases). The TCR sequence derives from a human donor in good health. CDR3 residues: CARTWDTYSRTDNSPLHF. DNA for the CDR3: TGTGCCAGGACGTGGGATACCTACTCCCGGACAGATAATTCACCCCTCCACTTT.